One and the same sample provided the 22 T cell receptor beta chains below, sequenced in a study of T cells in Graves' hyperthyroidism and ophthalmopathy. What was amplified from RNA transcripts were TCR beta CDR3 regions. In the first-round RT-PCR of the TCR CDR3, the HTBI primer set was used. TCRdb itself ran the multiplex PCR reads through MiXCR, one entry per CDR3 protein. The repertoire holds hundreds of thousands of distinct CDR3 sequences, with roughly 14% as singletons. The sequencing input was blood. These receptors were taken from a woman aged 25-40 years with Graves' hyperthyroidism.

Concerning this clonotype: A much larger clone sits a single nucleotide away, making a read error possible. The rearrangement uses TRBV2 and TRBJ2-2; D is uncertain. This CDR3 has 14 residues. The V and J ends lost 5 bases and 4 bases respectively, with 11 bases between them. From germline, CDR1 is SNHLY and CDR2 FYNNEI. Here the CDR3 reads CASSFPGFTGELFF. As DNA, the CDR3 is TGTGCCAGCAGTTTTCCAGGTTTCACCGGGGAGCTGTTTTTT.

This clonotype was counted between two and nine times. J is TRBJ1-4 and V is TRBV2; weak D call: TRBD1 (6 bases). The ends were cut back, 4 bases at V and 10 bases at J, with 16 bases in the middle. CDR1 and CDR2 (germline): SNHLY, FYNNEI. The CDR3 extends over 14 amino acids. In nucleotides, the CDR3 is TGTGCCAGCAGTGTTCAACAGGGCGGGAGAAAACTGTTTTTT. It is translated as CASSVQQGGRKLFF.

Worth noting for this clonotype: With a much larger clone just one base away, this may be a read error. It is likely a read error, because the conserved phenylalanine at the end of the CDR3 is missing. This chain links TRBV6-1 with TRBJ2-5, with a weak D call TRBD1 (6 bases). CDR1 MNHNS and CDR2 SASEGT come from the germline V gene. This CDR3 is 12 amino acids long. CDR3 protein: CAIQGNGETQYL. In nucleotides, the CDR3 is TGTGCGATACAGGGAAACGGTGAGACCCAGTACCTC.

As DNA, the CDR3 is TGTGCCAGCAGCCAAGGGACAGGAGGAAACATTCAGTACTTC. Translating gives CASSQGTGGNIQYF. The genes are TRBV7-2 and TRBJ2-4; 8 bases match TRBD1. The V and J ends lost 5 bases and 6 bases, in that order; junction bases with no gene match: 6. Germline lookup yields CDR1 SGHTA and CDR2 FQGNSA. CDR3 length: 14 residues.

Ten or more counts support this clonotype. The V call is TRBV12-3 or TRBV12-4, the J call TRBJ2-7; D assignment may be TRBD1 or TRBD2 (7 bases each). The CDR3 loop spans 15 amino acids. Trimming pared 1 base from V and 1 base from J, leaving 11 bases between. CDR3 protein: CASSLGRGGSYEQYF. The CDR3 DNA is TGTGCCAGCAGTTTAGGCAGGGGGGGTTCCTACGAGCAGTACTTC.

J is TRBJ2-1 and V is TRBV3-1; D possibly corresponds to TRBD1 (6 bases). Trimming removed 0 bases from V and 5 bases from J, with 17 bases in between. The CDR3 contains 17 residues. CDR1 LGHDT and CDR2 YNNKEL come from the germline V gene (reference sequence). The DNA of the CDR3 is TGTGCCAGCAGCCAAGAGCTACCGAACAGGGCTCACAATGAGCAGTTCTTC. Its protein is CASSQELPNRAHNEQFF.

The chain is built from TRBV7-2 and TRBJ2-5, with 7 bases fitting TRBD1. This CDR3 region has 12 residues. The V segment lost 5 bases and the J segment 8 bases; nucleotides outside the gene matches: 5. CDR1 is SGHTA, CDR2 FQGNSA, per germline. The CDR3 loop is CASSRQGLTQYF. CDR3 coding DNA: TGTGCCAGCAGCCGACAGGGTTTAACCCAGTACTTC.

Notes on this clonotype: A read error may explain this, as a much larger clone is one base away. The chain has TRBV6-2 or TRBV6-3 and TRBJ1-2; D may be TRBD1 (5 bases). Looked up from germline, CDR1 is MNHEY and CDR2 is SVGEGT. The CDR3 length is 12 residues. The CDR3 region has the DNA TGTACCAGCCAGGGAGGACCCTATGGCTACACCTTC. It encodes CTSQGGPYGYTF.

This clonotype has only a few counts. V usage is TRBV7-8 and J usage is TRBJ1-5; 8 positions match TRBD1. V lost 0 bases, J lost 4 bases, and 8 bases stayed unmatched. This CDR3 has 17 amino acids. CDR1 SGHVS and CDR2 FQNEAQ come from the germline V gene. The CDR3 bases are TGTGCCAGCAGCTTAGCGCGGGGGGACAGGAATAATCAGCCCCAGCATTTT. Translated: CASSLARGDRNNQPQHF. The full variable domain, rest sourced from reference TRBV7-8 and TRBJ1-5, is GAGVSQSPRYKVAKRGQDVALRCDPISGHVSLFWYQQALGQGPEFLTYFQNEAQLDKSGLPSDRFFAERPEGSVSTLKIQRTQQEDSAVYLCASSLARGDRNNQPQHFGDGTRLSIL.

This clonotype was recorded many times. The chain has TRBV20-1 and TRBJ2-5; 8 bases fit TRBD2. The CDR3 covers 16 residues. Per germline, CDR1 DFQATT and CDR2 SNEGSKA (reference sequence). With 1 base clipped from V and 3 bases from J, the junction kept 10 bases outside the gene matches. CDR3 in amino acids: CSARGLKAGVKETQYF. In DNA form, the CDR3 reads TGCAGTGCTAGAGGTCTGAAAGCGGGGGTGAAAGAGACCCAGTACTTC.

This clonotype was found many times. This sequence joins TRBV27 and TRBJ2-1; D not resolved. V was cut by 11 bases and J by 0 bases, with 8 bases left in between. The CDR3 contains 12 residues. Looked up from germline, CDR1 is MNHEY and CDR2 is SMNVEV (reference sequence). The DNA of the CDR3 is TGTGCCGTCGAGAGCTCCTACAATGAGCAGTTCTTC. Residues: CAVESSYNEQFF.

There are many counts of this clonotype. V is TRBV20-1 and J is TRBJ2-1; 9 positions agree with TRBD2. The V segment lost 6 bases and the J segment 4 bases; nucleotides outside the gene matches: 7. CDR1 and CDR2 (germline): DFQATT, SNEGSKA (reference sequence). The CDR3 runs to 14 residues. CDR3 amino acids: CSARAGGLYNEQFF. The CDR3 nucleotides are TGCAGTGCGCGAGCGGGAGGCCTATACAATGAGCAGTTCTTC.

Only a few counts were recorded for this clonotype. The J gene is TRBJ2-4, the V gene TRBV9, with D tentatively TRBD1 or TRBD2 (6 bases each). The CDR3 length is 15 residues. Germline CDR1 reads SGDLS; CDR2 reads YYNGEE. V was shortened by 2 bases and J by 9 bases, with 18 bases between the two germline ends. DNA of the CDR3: TGTGCCAGCAGCGTGGGCGGGACATCATCTGCCATTCAGTACTTC. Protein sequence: CASSVGGTSSAIQYF.

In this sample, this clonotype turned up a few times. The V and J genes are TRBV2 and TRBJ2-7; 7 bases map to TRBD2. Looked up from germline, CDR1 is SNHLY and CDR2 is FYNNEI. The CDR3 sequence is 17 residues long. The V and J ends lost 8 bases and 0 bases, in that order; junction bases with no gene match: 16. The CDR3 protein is CASSYSALAALSYEQYF. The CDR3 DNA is TGTGCCAGCTCATACTCCGCCCTAGCGGCCCTCTCCTACGAGCAGTACTTC. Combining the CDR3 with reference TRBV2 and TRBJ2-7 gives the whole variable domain EPEVTQTPSHQVTQMGQEVILRCVPISNHLYFYWYRQILGQKVEFLVSFYNNEISEKSEIFDDQFSVERPDGSNFTLKIRSTKLEDSAMYFCASSYSALAALSYEQYFGPGTRLTVT.

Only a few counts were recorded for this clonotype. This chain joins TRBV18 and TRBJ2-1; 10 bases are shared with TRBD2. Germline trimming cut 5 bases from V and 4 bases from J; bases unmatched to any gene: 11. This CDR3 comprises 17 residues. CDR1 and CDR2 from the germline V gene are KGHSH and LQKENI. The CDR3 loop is CASSSYGKTSGYNEQFF. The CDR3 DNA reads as TGTGCCAGCTCATCCTACGGAAAGACTAGCGGGTACAATGAGCAGTTCTTC.

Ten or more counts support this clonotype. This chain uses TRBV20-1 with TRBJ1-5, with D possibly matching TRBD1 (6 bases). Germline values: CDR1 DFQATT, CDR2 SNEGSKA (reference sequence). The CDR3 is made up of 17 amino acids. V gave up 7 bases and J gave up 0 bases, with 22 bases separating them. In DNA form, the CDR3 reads TGCAGTGTGAAGGATAGGACAGTCGGATATAGCAATCAGCCCCAGCATTTT. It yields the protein CSVKDRTVGYSNQPQHF.

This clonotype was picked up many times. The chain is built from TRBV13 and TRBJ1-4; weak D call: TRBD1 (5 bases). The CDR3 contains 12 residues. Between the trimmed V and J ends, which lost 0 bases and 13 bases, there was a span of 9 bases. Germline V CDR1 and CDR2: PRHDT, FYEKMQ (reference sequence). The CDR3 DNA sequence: TGTGCCAGCAGCTTAGGAACCGACAGACTGTTTTTT. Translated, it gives CASSLGTDRLFF. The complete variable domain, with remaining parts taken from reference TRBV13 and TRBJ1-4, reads AAGVIQSPRHLIKEKRETATLKCYPIPRHDTVYWYQQGPGQDPQFLISFYEKMQSDKGSIPDRFSAQQFSDYHSELNMSSLELGDSALYFCASSLGTDRLFFGSGTQLSVL.

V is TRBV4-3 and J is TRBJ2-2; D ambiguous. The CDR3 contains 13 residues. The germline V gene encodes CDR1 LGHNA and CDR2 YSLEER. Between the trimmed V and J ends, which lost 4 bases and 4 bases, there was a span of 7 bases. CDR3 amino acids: CASSRFLTGELFF. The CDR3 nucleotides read TGCGCCAGCAGCCGGTTTCTCACCGGGGAGCTGTTTTTT.

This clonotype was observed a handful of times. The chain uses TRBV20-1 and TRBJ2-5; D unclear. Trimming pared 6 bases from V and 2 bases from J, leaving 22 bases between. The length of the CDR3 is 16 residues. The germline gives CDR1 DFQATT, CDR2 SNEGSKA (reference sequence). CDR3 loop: CSAQKMTGEDQETQYF. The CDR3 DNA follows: TGCAGTGCCCAAAAAATGACTGGAGAAGATCAAGAGACCCAGTACTTC.

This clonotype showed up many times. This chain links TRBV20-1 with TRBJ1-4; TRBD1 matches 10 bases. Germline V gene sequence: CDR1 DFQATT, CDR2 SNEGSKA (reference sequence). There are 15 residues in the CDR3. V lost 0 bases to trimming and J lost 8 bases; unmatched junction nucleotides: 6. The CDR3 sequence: CSARDLGTGEEKLFF. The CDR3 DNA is TGCAGTGCTAGAGATCTTGGGACAGGGGAAGAAAAACTGTTTTTT.

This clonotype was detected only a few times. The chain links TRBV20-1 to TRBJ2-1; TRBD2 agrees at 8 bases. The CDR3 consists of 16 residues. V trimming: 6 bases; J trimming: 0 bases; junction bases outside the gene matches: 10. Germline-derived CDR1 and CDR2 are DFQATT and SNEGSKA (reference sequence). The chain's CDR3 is CSAEGRGGSSYNEQFF. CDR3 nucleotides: TGCAGTGCGGAGGGACGGGGGGGGAGCTCCTACAATGAGCAGTTCTTC.

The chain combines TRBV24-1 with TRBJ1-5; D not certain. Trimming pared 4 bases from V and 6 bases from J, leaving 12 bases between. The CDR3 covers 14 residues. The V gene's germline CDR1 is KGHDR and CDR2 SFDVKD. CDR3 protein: CATSEAQTGQPQHF. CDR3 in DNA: TGTGCCACCAGTGAAGCACAAACCGGTCAGCCCCAGCATTTT.